This T cell receptor beta chain was identified in a study of blood T cell repertoires in COVID-19. Study as a whole: Some COVID-19 samples were acute and others convalescent; all came from the United States, Italy and Spain. From T cells, B-cell-depleted T cells, or PBMCs came the material, which was cDNA or gDNA.

In the original processing: Reference gene primer amplification yielded estimated nucleated cell counts. Data came from immunoSEQ multiplex PCR; TCRdb stores just in-frame clones and leaves some out. V, J and clone size are those of that table, while D and trimming were read from the DNA. The table includes about 140,000 clones, about 79% detected once. With respect to this clone: The same CDR3 arises from other DNA sequences in this sample as well.

The CDR3 spans 14 residues. From germline, CDR1 is LNHDA and CDR2 SQIVND (reference sequence). The ends lost 4 bases at V and 1 base at J; junction bases unmatched: 2. The sample consisted of peripheral blood. The chain combines TRBV19 with TRBJ2-3, with 7 bases that match TRBD1. The receptor was isolated from a man between 60 and 75 years old with active or convalescent COVID-19. Here the CDR3 reads CASSTGQGTDTQYF. CDR3 DNA sequence: TGTGCCAGTAGTACCGGACAGGGCACAGATACGCAGTATTTT.